Listed below are T cell receptor beta chains from one sample, sequenced in a study of T-cell reconstitution after alpha-beta-depleted transplantation in children. TCRdb reprocessed the PCR reads via MiXCR and lists one record per CDR3 protein. The sample includes some 300,000 distinct CDR3 sequences, 10% of them seen just once. Sequences were derived from PBMCs from the stem cell graft donor, sampled from the stem cell graft. The receptors were gathered from a human donor who donated a stem cell graft to a child with acute lymphoblastic leukemia. Each CDR3 is given without its conserved first and last residue.

v_gene	j_gene	CDR3aa
TRBV12-3/TRBV12-4	TRBJ2-2	ASRSTGNTGELF
TRBV3-1	TRBJ2-1	ASSQVALRTDQGNEQF
TRBV5-1	TRBJ2-4	ASSLDPRNTGVAKNIQY
TRBV12-3/TRBV12-4	TRBJ2-4	ASSPAGTSGDIQY
TRBV20-1	TRBJ1-5	SASWGSGALSNQPQH
TRBV9	TRBJ2-7	ASSAYRGTGGYEQY
TRBV9	TRBJ2-3	ASSVGDFTDTQY
TRBV7-9	TRBJ2-7	ASSLVEGYEQY
TRBV12-3/TRBV12-4	TRBJ2-7	ASSFLVSYEQY
TRBV7-2	TRBJ2-4	ASSPQGKNIQY
TRBV7-2	TRBJ1-1	ASSLGAVNTEAF
TRBV4-2	TRBJ2-7	ASSQAGWDEQY
TRBV7-6	TRBJ1-5	ASSPGQGRYSNQPQH
TRBV15	TRBJ2-3	ATSAGGVDHTQY
TRBV29-1	TRBJ2-3	STVRGNTQY
TRBV6-5	TRBJ2-7	ASSYSFDVTYEQY
TRBV20-1	TRBJ1-3	SARDQLGSGNTIY
TRBV10-3	TRBJ2-3	AISESRITSGRADTQY
TRBV7-2	TRBJ1-1	ASSLGWNTEAF
TRBV5-1	TRBJ2-2	ASIPTDTGELF
TRBV29-1	TRBJ2-3	SVVFAVTDTQY
TRBV12-3/TRBV12-4	TRBJ1-4	ASSLQGLSEKLF
TRBV7-2	TRBJ2-3	ASASLAPDTQY
TRBV30	TRBJ2-1	AWSVSEQF
TRBV11-2	TRBJ2-5	ASSPRVAYDPAYQETQY
TRBV7-2	TRBJ2-7	ASSLVAESSYEQY
TRBV7-3	TRBJ2-7	ASSPRVGEQY
TRBV7-2	TRBJ2-3	ATSGTSGRADTQY
TRBV5-4	TRBJ2-2	ASSLGVRGGTGELF
TRBV3-1	TRBJ2-5	ASSPAWREGSLFKTQY
TRBV12-3/TRBV12-4	TRBJ2-5	ASSDRGTSVSRETQY
TRBV20-1	TRBJ2-1	SARGTSGSSYNEQF
TRBV5-1	TRBJ2-5	ASSLDGTGEETQY
TRBV7-9	TRBJ2-7	ASSPPSDRARHYEQY
TRBV7-9	TRBJ1-1	ASSHPTGEAF
TRBV20-1	TRBJ1-1	SAPTGGYTEAF
TRBV3-1	TRBJ2-4	ASSFGGLAATVAKNIQY
TRBV11-2	TRBJ2-1	ASSQFIPTRTAYNEQF
TRBV4-1	TRBJ2-7	ASSQEGNGRQSGEQY
TRBV7-6	TRBJ2-5	ASSLARRQETQY
TRBV29-1	TRBJ2-2	SVEGTTNTGELF
TRBV27	TRBJ1-1	ASTPYRGGNTEAF
TRBV6-5	TRBJ1-2	ASSPTLLGHYGYT
TRBV3-1	TRBJ2-2	ASSLLAGIASTGELF
TRBV4-1	TRBJ2-7	ASSQDGLGYEQY
TRBV7-2	TRBJ1-4	ASSRGFNEKLF
TRBV12-3/TRBV12-4	TRBJ2-1	ASSLAPPAGVPF
TRBV7-8	TRBJ2-3	ASSFITGTGRYTDTQY
TRBV12-3/TRBV12-4	TRBJ2-7	ASSLRLKYEQY
TRBV5-5	TRBJ1-6	ASSFRYGYNSPLH
TRBV12-3/TRBV12-4	TRBJ2-7	ASGLAEYEQY
TRBV4-1	TRBJ1-2	ASSPTIRRGYT